This paragraph covers one T cell receptor beta chain sequence. Its target is not known. The data belong to a study of cytomegalovirus exposure and HLA in healthy donors. CDR3 length: 16 residues. Per the germline V gene, CDR1 is SGDLS and CDR2 is YYNGEE. V gave up 3 bases and J gave up 6 bases; unmatched junction bases: 8. The PCR used 60 Vbeta and 13 Jbeta primers. Using immunoSEQ multiplex PCR, the repertoire was profiled, and TCRdb retains in-frame clones only, with some absent. The data contain some 140,000 clones, around 80% of them seen just once; the ten biggest clones take up less than 1.5%. Study results and limitations: In a later analysis, a missense DCLRE1C variant was linked to TCR beta V- and J-gene trimming.

The sequencing input was PBMCs. The V call is TRBV9, the J call TRBJ2-1; 11 nucleotides agree with TRBD1. The TCR was taken from a male donor in good health and CMV-seropositive. CDR3 bases: TGTGCCAGCAGCGCCGATGGGACAGGGGGAGGCAATGAGCAGTTCTTC. Translated, it gives CASSADGTGGGNEQFF.